The TCR beta chain under discussion was sequenced for a study of T-cell reconstitution after alpha-beta-depleted transplantation in children. Germline values: CDR1 LNHNV, CDR2 YYDKDF (reference sequence). The V end was cut by 0 bases, the J end by 0 bases, with 12 bases between. This CDR3 has 17 residues. Molecular barcoding with unique molecular identifiers was used for the TCRbeta library. Each CDR3 protein gets one entry after TCRdb re-called the PCR reads with MiXCR. In the table there are about 20,000 distinct CDR3 sequences, approximately 10% of which are singletons. The sample holds many counts of this clonotype.

The genes are TRBV15 and TRBJ2-1, with D tentatively TRBD2 (5 bases). Sequenced material: PBMCs from the stem cell graft donor, taken from the stem cell graft. The source is a human donor who donated a stem cell graft to a child with chronic granulomatous disease. This CDR3 reads CATSRDSPDSSYNEQFF. The CDR3, as DNA: TGTGCCACCAGCAGAGATTCTCCGGACTCCTCCTACAATGAGCAGTTCTTC.